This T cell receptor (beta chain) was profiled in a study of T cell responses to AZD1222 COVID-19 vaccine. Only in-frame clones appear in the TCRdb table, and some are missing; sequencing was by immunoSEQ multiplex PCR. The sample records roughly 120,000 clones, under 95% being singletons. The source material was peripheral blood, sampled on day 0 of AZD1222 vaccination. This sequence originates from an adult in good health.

DNA for the CDR3: TGTGCCAGCAGTGAGAGGACAGGGTCGGTCACCGGGGAGCTGTTTTTT. Protein: CASSERTGSVTGELFF. V is TRBV6-1 and J is TRBJ2-2; 8 bases align to TRBD1. The CDR3 spans 16 residues. Per the germline V gene, CDR1 is MNHNS and CDR2 is SASEGT. V was clipped by 3 bases and J by 4 bases; unmatched bases: 7.